This passage covers 21 T cell receptor beta chains from one sample sequenced in a study of T-cell reconstitution after alpha-beta-depleted transplantation in children. For TCRbeta, the library was prepared with unique molecular identifiers. MiXCR, run by TCRdb on the PCR reads, gives a single entry per CDR3 protein. The profile shows approximately 400,000 distinct CDR3 sequences, approximately 11% of them singletons. Sequenced here: PBMCs from the stem cell graft donor, sampled from the stem cell graft. The receptors stem from a human donor who donated a stem cell graft to a child with acute myeloid leukemia.

The chain carries TRBV3-1 and TRBJ2-1; TRBD2 agrees at 15 bases. Germline trimming cut 4 bases from V and 9 bases from J; bases unmatched to any gene: 13. Germline assignment: CDR1 LGHDT and CDR2 YNNKEL (reference sequence). This CDR3 comprises 18 residues. The CDR3 reads CASSLTEGLAGGKGEQFF. CDR3 nucleotides: TGTGCCAGCAGCCTGACGGAGGGACTAGCGGGAGGTAAGGGTGAGCAGTTCTTC.

This chain uses TRBV7-9 with TRBJ1-1, with D tentatively TRBD1 (6 bases). The germline CDR1 and CDR2 sequences are SEHNR and FQNEAQ (reference sequence). CDR3 length: 17 residues. V was cut by 4 bases and J by 0 bases, with 18 bases left in between. CDR3 in DNA: TGTGCCAGCAGCTCGATGATCGGGACACTCATGAACACTGAAGCTTTCTTT. This gives the protein CASSSMIGTLMNTEAFF. The full variable domain, its missing parts supplied by reference TRBV7-9 and TRBJ1-1, is DTGVSQNPRHKITKRGQNVTFRCDPISEHNRLYWYRQTLGQGPEFLTYFQNEAQLEKSRLLSDRFSAERPKGSFSTLEIQRTEQGDSAMYLCASSSMIGTLMNTEAFFGQGTRLTVV.

V is TRBV25-1 and J is TRBJ1-1, with 10 bases identical to TRBD1. The trim removed 0 bases at V and 2 bases at J, leaving 3 bases unmatched. Germline CDR1 is MGHDK and CDR2 is SYGVNS. This CDR3 is 16 amino acids long. The CDR3 loop is CASSEYGQGGNTEAFF. The CDR3 DNA reads as TGTGCCAGCAGTGAATATGGACAGGGGGGCAACACTGAAGCTTTCTTT. The full variable domain, in which reference TRBV25-1 and TRBJ1-1 provide the parts outside the CDR3, is EADIYQTPRYLVIGTGKKITLECSQTMGHDKMYWYQQDPGMELHLIHYSYGVNSTEKGDLSSESTVSRIRTEHFPLTLESARPSHTSQYLCASSEYGQGGNTEAFFGQGTRLTVV.

This clonotype occurred a few times. The chain recombines TRBV7-2 with TRBJ2-2; perhaps TRBD2 as D (5 bases). Trimming shortened V by 7 bases and J by 4 bases, and 19 bases separated the two germline ends. Looked up from germline, CDR1 is SGHTA and CDR2 is FQGNSA. The CDR3 runs to 16 residues. CDR3 sequence (DNA): TGTGCCAGCACCCCAGCCGGGAAGCGGTTCACCGGGGAGCTGTTTTTT. Its translation is CASTPAGKRFTGELFF.

The chain carries TRBV4-3 and TRBJ2-2; 7 bases are a match to TRBD2. Germline trimming cut 3 bases from V and 10 bases from J; bases unmatched to any gene: 11. Germline V CDR1 and CDR2: LGHNA, YSLEER. This CDR3 region has 15 residues. The CDR3 is CASSQSQLARAELFF. The CDR3, as DNA: TGCGCCAGCAGCCAGAGCCAACTAGCGCGCGCGGAGCTGTTTTTT.

At least ten counts were recorded for this clonotype. The rearrangement joins TRBV5-1 to TRBJ1-1; weak D call: TRBD1 (5 bases). V was cut by 5 bases and J by 9 bases, with 14 bases left in between. CDR1 is SGHRS, CDR2 YFSETQ, per germline. The CDR3 sequence is 12 residues long. The CDR3 is CASRQESTQAFF. In nucleotides, the CDR3 is TGCGCCAGCAGACAGGAGTCGACCCAAGCTTTCTTT.

The sample holds a few counts of this clonotype. This chain uses TRBV7-9 with TRBJ2-7; TRBD1 agrees at 8 bases. The germline CDR1 and CDR2 sequences are SEHNR and FQNEAQ (reference sequence). V lost 5 bases and J lost 4; bases outside the gene matches: 10. The CDR3 spans 15 residues. The chain's CDR3 is CASSQGQGPVYEQYV. The CDR3 region has the DNA TGTGCCAGCAGCCAAGGACAGGGCCCGGTTTACGAGCAGTACGTC.

This clonotype was recorded many times. The V and J genes are TRBV5-1 and TRBJ1-4; 7 bases match TRBD1. The J segment lost 5 bases and the V segment lost 0 bases, leaving 1 base of the junction unmatched. CDR3 length: 14 residues. Germline lookup yields CDR1 SGHRS and CDR2 YFSETQ. The CDR3 DNA follows: TGCGCCAGCAGCTTGGCACAGGGGAATGAAAAACTGTTTTTT. Translated: CASSLAQGNEKLFF.

For this clonotype: This sequence may be a read error, since a much larger clone differs from it by one base. The chain couples TRBV27 to TRBJ2-1, with unresolved D. The germline V gene has CDR1 MNHEY and CDR2 SMNVEV (reference sequence). The CDR3 length is 13 residues. The DNA of the CDR3 is TGTGCCAGCAGTTTGTCTGGCGTCAATGAGCATTTCTTC. Its translation: CASSLSGVNEHFF.

This chain joins TRBV29-1 and TRBJ2-7; D is undetermined. The CDR3 consists of 13 residues. V was shortened by 5 bases and J by 1 base, with 12 bases between the two germline ends. The germline CDR1 and CDR2 sequences are SQVTM and ANQGSEA. CDR3 coding DNA: TGCAGCGTTAATCGGCCGTTTTCCTACGAGCAGTACTTC. It is translated as CSVNRPFSYEQYF.

This clonotype was seen a few times. The rearrangement uses TRBV12-3 or TRBV12-4 and TRBJ1-1; D is perhaps TRBD1 (6 bases). The CDR3 consists of 11 residues. Trimming removed 4 bases at V and 8 bases at J, with 8 bases between. CDR3 bases: TGTGCCAGCAGTTGGACAGTAGAAGCTTTCTTT. Amino acids: CASSWTVEAFF.

This clonotype was found a few times. This chain uses TRBV5-1 with TRBJ2-1, with TRBD2 matching over 8 bases. The CDR3 totals 13 residues. After removal of 4 bases from V and 7 bases from J, the junction contained 4 bases not matched to a gene. CDR1 SGHRS and CDR2 YFSETQ come from the germline V gene. The CDR3: CASSRLAPNEQFF. In DNA, the CDR3 is TGCGCCAGCAGCCGACTAGCGCCGAATGAGCAGTTCTTC.

This chain uses TRBV28 with TRBJ2-5, with D maybe TRBD2 (5 bases). CDR1 and CDR2 from the germline V gene are MDHEN and SYDVKM. This CDR3 contains 14 residues. With 3 bases removed from V and 0 bases from J, the gap between germline ends came to 8 bases. The CDR3 DNA sequence: TGTGCCAGCAGTTTCGAGAGGGACCAAGAGACCCAGTACTTC. Encoded protein: CASSFERDQETQYF.

At least ten counts were recorded for this clonotype. This CDR3 is CASSLRPEGLAGATDTQYF. CDR3 sequence (DNA): TGCGCCAGCAGCTTGCGGCCCGAGGGACTAGCGGGGGCCACAGATACGCAGTATTTT. The chain couples TRBV5-1 to TRBJ2-3; TRBD2 agrees at 14 bases. With 1 base clipped from V and 2 bases from J, the junction kept 9 bases outside the gene matches. Germline assignment: CDR1 SGHRS and CDR2 YFSETQ. The CDR3 runs to 19 residues.

About this clonotype itself: A much bigger clone sits one base away, suggesting this may be a read error. The V and J genes are TRBV21-1 and TRBJ2-2; no check of the table's D call, TRBD2, against the DNA was made. TRBV21-1 is marked as a pseudogene. This CDR3 comprises 16 residues. The CDR3 bases are TGTGCCAGCAGCAAGCCGGGAGTAGCTTGCACCGGGGAGCTGTTTTTT. Protein sequence: CASSKPGVACTGELFF.

This clonotype was seen repeatedly, ten times or more. The CDR3 region is CASSADPGQKYNEQFF. DNA for the CDR3: TGTGCCAGCAGTGCTGACCCGGGACAGAAGTACAATGAGCAGTTCTTC. The chain uses TRBV9 and TRBJ2-1; TRBD1 aligns across 7 bases. The CDR3 contains 16 residues. The germline CDR1 and CDR2 sequences are SGDLS and YYNGEE. The V segment lost 5 bases and the J segment 4 bases; nucleotides outside the gene matches: 12. The variable domain in full, completed from reference TRBV9 and TRBJ2-1, reads DSGVTQTPKHLITATGQRVTLRCSPRSGDLSVYWYQQSLDQGLQFLIQYYNGEERAKGNILERFSAQQFPDLHSELNLSSLELGDSALYFCASSADPGQKYNEQFFGPGTRLTVL.

This clonotype was detected a few times. The chain couples TRBV10-2 to TRBJ2-5, with 11 nucleotides matching TRBD2. Per germline, CDR1 WSHSY and CDR2 SAAADI. The length of the CDR3 is 17 residues. Trimming took 6 bases from V and 5 from J; bases not matched to a gene: 14. The CDR3 sequence is CASSSATLAGGIETQYF. CDR3 nucleotides: TGCGCCAGCAGCTCCGCGACGCTAGCGGGAGGAATTGAGACCCAGTACTTC.

CDR3 loop: CASSRVGQPTNTGELFF. The CDR3 region has the DNA TGTGCCAGCTCACGGGTCGGGCAGCCTACGAACACCGGGGAGCTGTTTTTT. J is TRBJ2-2 and V is TRBV18; no definite D call. The V gene lost 4 bases and the J gene lost 0 bases, with 15 bases spanning the gap. The CDR3 has 17 residues. The germline CDR1 and CDR2 sequences are KGHSH and LQKENI.

This clonotype was counted between two and nine times. CDR3: CASSVGRALTGELFF. The CDR3 nucleotides are TGTGCCAGCAGCGTAGGCAGGGCGTTAACCGGGGAGCTGTTTTTT. The genes are TRBV9 and TRBJ2-2; D is possibly TRBD1 (5 bases). The length of the CDR3 is 15 residues. Germline CDR1 reads SGDLS; CDR2 reads YYNGEE. The V end was cut by 0 bases, the J end by 5 bases, with 11 bases between. The full variable domain, completed using reference TRBV9 and TRBJ2-2, is DSGVTQTPKHLITATGQRVTLRCSPRSGDLSVYWYQQSLDQGLQFLIQYYNGEERAKGNILERFSAQQFPDLHSELNLSSLELGDSALYFCASSVGRALTGELFFGEGSRLTVL.

At least ten counts were recorded for this clonotype. The gene calls are TRBV15 and TRBJ2-1; D ambiguous. Trimming cost V 0 bases and J 4 bases, with 13 bases left between them. CDR1 is LNHNV and CDR2 is YYDKDF in the germline V gene (reference sequence). This CDR3 has 16 amino acids. CDR3: CATSRDRLGSYNEQFF. The CDR3 DNA sequence: TGTGCCACCAGCAGAGATCGTCTAGGGTCTTACAATGAGCAGTTCTTC.

In its sample, this clonotype was seen many times. The chain has TRBV12-3 or TRBV12-4 and TRBJ2-7; D not certain. The length of the CDR3 is 11 residues. Trimming took 4 bases from V and 3 from J, leaving 4 bases between them. CDR3 DNA sequence: TGTGCCAGCAGTTCAATCTACGAGCAGTACTTC. It translates to CASSSIYEQYF.